This is a list of T cell receptor beta chains from one sample in a study of CD8 T cells in ankylosing spondylitis. From the 5' RACE reads, TCRdb called clonotypes with MiXCR, one entry per CDR3 protein. The sample has 200,000 to 250,000 distinct CDR3 sequences; 15% to 20% are singletons. The sample comprised blood, either unsorted or a sorted T cell fraction (not recorded which). The receptors were sampled from a male donor with ankylosing spondylitis. The CDR3 runs from the conserved cysteine through the conserved F or W. The D gene is left open where the match is weak. The size entry is marked missing in some rows and otherwise reads once, few, many or a size class.

j_call: TRBJ2-7; clone_size: few; d_call: TRBD2; v_call: TRBV7-7; cdr3_nt: TGTGCCAGCAGCTTAAGCCTAGCGGGAGGCGAGCAGTACTTC; cdr3_aa: CASSLSLAGGEQYF
j_call: TRBJ2-1; clone_size: few; d_call: TRBD2; v_call: TRBV5-1; cdr3_nt: TGCGCCAGCAGCCCACGGGGGCGGGGGGGCCTGGATGAGCAGTTCTTC; cdr3_aa: CASSPRGRGGLDEQFF
j_call: TRBJ1-1; clone_size: few; d_call: NA; v_call: TRBV29-1; cdr3_nt: TGCAGCGTTGGTCTCTGGGCCGCCGTCGCAATGAACACTGAAGCTTTCTTT; cdr3_aa: CSVGLWAAVAMNTEAFF
j_call: TRBJ2-7; clone_size: few; d_call: NA; v_call: TRBV27; cdr3_nt: TGTGCCAGCAGTTTAAGAGACAGCCCCTACGAGCAGTACTTC; cdr3_aa: CASSLRDSPYEQYF
j_call: TRBJ2-3; clone_size: few; d_call: TRBD2; v_call: TRBV12-3/TRBV12-4; cdr3_nt: TGTGCCAGCAGTTACGGGACTAGCGGCTCTAGCACAGATACGCAGTATTTT; cdr3_aa: CASSYGTSGSSTDTQYF
j_call: TRBJ2-7; clone_size: NA; d_call: NA; v_call: TRBV15; cdr3_nt: TGTGCCACCAGTAAGGGCAGGGGCTACGAGCAGTACTTC; cdr3_aa: CATSKGRGYEQYF
j_call: TRBJ1-3; clone_size: many; d_call: NA; v_call: TRBV13; cdr3_nt: TGTGCCAGCAGCTTAGGGGACGGAGGAAACACCATATATTTT; cdr3_aa: CASSLGDGGNTIYF
j_call: TRBJ2-7; clone_size: once; d_call: TRBD2; v_call: TRBV20-1; cdr3_nt: TGCAGTGCTAGACTAGCGGAGAACCTCTACGAGCAGTACTTC; cdr3_aa: CSARLAENLYEQYF
j_call: TRBJ1-1; clone_size: NA; d_call: NA; v_call: TRBV19; cdr3_nt: TGTGCCAGTAGTATCGGTGCAGGATTGAACACTGAAGCTTTCTTT; cdr3_aa: CASSIGAGLNTEAFF
j_call: TRBJ2-3; clone_size: few; d_call: TRBD2; v_call: TRBV24-1; cdr3_nt: TGTGCCACCAGTGACCCGACTAGCGGGAGACGCACAGATACGCAGTATTTT; cdr3_aa: CATSDPTSGRRTDTQYF
j_call: TRBJ2-2; clone_size: many; d_call: NA; v_call: TRBV7-3; cdr3_nt: TGTGCCAGCAGCCTGGATTCGAACACCGGGGAGCTGTTTTTT; cdr3_aa: CASSLDSNTGELFF
j_call: TRBJ2-1; clone_size: NA; d_call: TRBD1; v_call: TRBV10-2; cdr3_nt: TGCGCCAGCATTGGGACAGCTTTCAATGAGCAGTTCTTC; cdr3_aa: CASIGTAFNEQFF
j_call: TRBJ1-1; clone_size: many; d_call: NA; v_call: TRBV4-2; cdr3_nt: TGTGCCAGCAGCCAAGATCTTGGGTCGGGTCTCGGGGGTGCTGAAGCTTTCTTT; cdr3_aa: CASSQDLGSGLGGAEAFF
j_call: TRBJ1-1; clone_size: NA; d_call: NA; v_call: TRBV7-8; cdr3_nt: TGTGCCAGCAGCTTTCGGGCAGGGACGAACACTGAAGCTTTCTTT; cdr3_aa: CASSFRAGTNTEAFF
j_call: TRBJ2-3; clone_size: few; d_call: NA; v_call: TRBV5-6; cdr3_nt: TGTGCCAGCAGCCCGGGGCAGGCCTTAATCACAGATACGCAGTATTTT; cdr3_aa: CASSPGQALITDTQYF
j_call: TRBJ1-1; clone_size: NA; d_call: TRBD1; v_call: TRBV6-2/TRBV6-3; cdr3_nt: TGTGCCAGCAGCTTTACCCGGGACAGCCTGAACACTGAAGCTTTCTTT; cdr3_aa: CASSFTRDSLNTEAFF
j_call: TRBJ2-1; clone_size: NA; d_call: NA; v_call: TRBV9; cdr3_nt: TGTGCCAGCAGCGTAGAATCAAATGAGCAGTTCTTC; cdr3_aa: CASSVESNEQFF
j_call: TRBJ2-7; clone_size: few; d_call: NA; v_call: TRBV27; cdr3_nt: TGTGCCAGCAGTTTCGGGGAGAGAGACTACGAGCAGTACTTC; cdr3_aa: CASSFGERDYEQYF
j_call: TRBJ2-1; clone_size: many; d_call: TRBD2; v_call: TRBV12-3/TRBV12-4; cdr3_nt: TGTGCCAGCAGTTTGACTAGCGGGGGCCCGAATGAGCAGTTCTTC; cdr3_aa: CASSLTSGGPNEQFF
j_call: TRBJ1-3; clone_size: few; d_call: NA; v_call: TRBV12-3/TRBV12-4; cdr3_nt: TGTGCCAGCAGTTTATGGAGCTCTGGAAACACCATATATTTT; cdr3_aa: CASSLWSSGNTIYF
j_call: TRBJ2-7; clone_size: NA; d_call: NA; v_call: TRBV10-3; cdr3_nt: TGTGCCACCGGGACCGGGCCCACCTACGAGCAGTACTTC; cdr3_aa: CATGTGPTYEQYF
j_call: TRBJ2-1; clone_size: NA; d_call: NA; v_call: TRBV30; cdr3_nt: TGTGCCTGTCCGGGCAGGGTCGCCTACAATGAGCAGTTCTTC; cdr3_aa: CACPGRVAYNEQFF
j_call: TRBJ2-1; clone_size: NA; d_call: NA; v_call: TRBV29-1; cdr3_nt: TGCAGCGTTGGGGATTCAAACAATGAGCAGTTCTTC; cdr3_aa: CSVGDSNNEQFF
j_call: TRBJ2-1; clone_size: many; d_call: NA; v_call: TRBV20-1; cdr3_nt: TGCAGTGCAGCCCCCGGACCCTGGGGCCACAATGAGCAGTTCTTC; cdr3_aa: CSAAPGPWGHNEQFF
j_call: TRBJ2-1; clone_size: NA; d_call: TRBD2; v_call: TRBV4-1; cdr3_nt: TGCGCCAGCAGCCACCTCTCTAGCGGGGGTTACAATGAGCAGTTCTTC; cdr3_aa: CASSHLSSGGYNEQFF
j_call: TRBJ2-7; clone_size: NA; d_call: TRBD2; v_call: TRBV28; cdr3_nt: TGTGCCAGCAGCCGAGGGACTAGCTTGAACTCCTACGAGCAGTACTTC; cdr3_aa: CASSRGTSLNSYEQYF
j_call: TRBJ2-1; clone_size: NA; d_call: NA; v_call: TRBV20-1; cdr3_nt: TGCAGTGCTAGAGATCTCAGGGGGGGGGACTTTGAGCAGTTCTTC; cdr3_aa: CSARDLRGGDFEQFF
j_call: TRBJ2-5; clone_size: NA; d_call: NA; v_call: TRBV4-1; cdr3_nt: TGCGCCAGCAGCCAACGTCAGGGGCGGATTGGAGAGACCCAGTACTTC; cdr3_aa: CASSQRQGRIGETQYF
j_call: TRBJ2-7; clone_size: few; d_call: NA; v_call: TRBV5-1; cdr3_nt: TGCGCCAGCAGCTCGGACTACTACGAGCAGTACTTC; cdr3_aa: CASSSDYYEQYF